The rows below give T cell receptor beta chains drawn from one sample of a study of cytomegalovirus exposure and HLA in healthy donors. Using immunoSEQ multiplex PCR, the repertoire was profiled, and TCRdb retains in-frame clones only, with some absent. The table lists 130,000 to 150,000 clones. The sequencing input was PBMCs. The receptors stem from a woman in her forties or fifties in good health and CMV-seronegative. The CDR3 runs from the conserved cysteine through the conserved F or W.

cdr3_length j_call v_call cdr3_aa
13 TRBJ2-7 TRBV5-8 CASSFRRDGEQYF
14 TRBJ2-7 TRBV5-1 CASSLSRGSYEQYF
17 TRBJ2-1 TRBV5-1 CASSSQPGTSEWNEQFF
14 TRBJ2-5 TRBV5-1 CASSTLQGEETQYF
16 TRBJ1-4 TRBV19 CASSSGGGGTNEKLFF
15 TRBJ2-3 TRBV19 CASRLTGGRTDTQYF
17 TRBJ2-2 TRBV7-2 CASSNNPSGVNTGELFF
15 TRBJ2-3 TRBV19 CASSIFQGGTDTQYF
13 TRBJ2-7 TRBV6-1 CASSLRLAYEQYF
13 TRBJ2-7 TRBV6-5 CASKPGTTNEQYF
15 TRBJ2-1 TRBV18 CASSPRLVARNEQFF
15 TRBJ2-1 TRBV7-2 CASSPGLAANNEQFF